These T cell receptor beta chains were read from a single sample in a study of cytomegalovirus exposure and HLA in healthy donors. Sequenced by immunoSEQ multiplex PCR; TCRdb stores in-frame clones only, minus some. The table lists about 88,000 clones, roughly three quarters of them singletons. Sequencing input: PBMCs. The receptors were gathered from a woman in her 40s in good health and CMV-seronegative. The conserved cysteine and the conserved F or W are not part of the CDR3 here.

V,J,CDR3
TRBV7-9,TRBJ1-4,ASSYGTGDEKLF
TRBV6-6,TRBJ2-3,ASSPERVITDTQY
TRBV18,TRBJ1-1,ASSPRTGEAF
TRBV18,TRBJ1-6,ANSQWGNSPLH
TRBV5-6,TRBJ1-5,ASSLGTGNQPQH
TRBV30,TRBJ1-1,AWRVQGYTEAF
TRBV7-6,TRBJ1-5,ASSLGTGASNQPQH
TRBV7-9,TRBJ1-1,ASSFHPNLNTEAF
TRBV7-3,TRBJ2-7,ASSLRGGSTYEQY
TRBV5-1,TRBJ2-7,ASSLGGGRIYEQY
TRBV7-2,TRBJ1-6,ASSLVFGGGTRRNSPLH
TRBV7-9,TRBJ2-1,ASSLAGGNEQF
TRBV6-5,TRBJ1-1,ASSFRDKGEAF
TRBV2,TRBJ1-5,ASSMTGTGSLNQPQH
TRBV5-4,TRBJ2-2,ASSLPWGGNANTGELF
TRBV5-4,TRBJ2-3,ASSSGRITDTQY
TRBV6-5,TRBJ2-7,ASSYDGGTATYEQY
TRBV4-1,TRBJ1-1,ASSPLGQGGGNTEAF
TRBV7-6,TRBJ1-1,ASSPWTENTEAF
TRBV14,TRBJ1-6,ASSLTTQGNVPLH
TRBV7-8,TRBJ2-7,ASSFSQVGAGDYEQY
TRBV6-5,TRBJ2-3,ASSYSMGVTDTQY
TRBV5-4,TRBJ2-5,ASSETGAQETQY
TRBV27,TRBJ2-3,ASSLSLAGGTDTQY
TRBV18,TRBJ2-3,ASSLTTAGITDTQY
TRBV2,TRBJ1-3,ASSGQLGNTIY
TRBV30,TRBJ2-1,AWSDHRELGNEQF
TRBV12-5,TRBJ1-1,ASGLALDRGLDTEAF
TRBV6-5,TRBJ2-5,ASRSGGIQETQY
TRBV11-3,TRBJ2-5,ASSPRGSQETQY
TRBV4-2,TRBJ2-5,ASRGGMGNQETQY
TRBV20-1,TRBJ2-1,SARPSNEQF
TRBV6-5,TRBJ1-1,ASRRDRGNTEAF
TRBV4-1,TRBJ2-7,ASSQLHPPEGRRYEQY
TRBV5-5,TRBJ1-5,ASSAVNTGQPQH
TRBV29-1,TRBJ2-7,SVESGGYEQY
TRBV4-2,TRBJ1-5,ASSQDSGQPQH
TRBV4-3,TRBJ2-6,AAGGFSGANVLT
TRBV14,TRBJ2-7,ASSHGIAVLSDEQY
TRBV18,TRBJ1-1,ASSPPTFSTEAF
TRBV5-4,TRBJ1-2,ASSYPGTESYGYT
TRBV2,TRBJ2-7,ASWGEDRADEQY
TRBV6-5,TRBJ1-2,ASSYGAVEGYT
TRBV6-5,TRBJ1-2,ASSYSNAKGYT
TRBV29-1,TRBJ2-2,SVPGTSGGPSTGELF
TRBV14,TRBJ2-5,ASSQPGMGLQETQY
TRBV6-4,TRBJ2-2,ASSYEGQGTGELF
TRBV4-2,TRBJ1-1,ASSQDGGVNTEAF
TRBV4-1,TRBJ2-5,ASSQKAGTYQETQY
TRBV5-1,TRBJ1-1,ASSLNQGGVAEAF
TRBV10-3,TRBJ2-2,AISETSWPDTGELF
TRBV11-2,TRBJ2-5,ASSRSWTEETQY
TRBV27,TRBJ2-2,ASKKGGYGELF
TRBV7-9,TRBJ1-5,ASSRAGGDQPQH
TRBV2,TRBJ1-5,ASSRDNQPQH
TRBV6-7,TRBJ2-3,ASSYTRLAGGHSSTDTQY
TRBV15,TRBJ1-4,ATSRDLGSTNEKLF